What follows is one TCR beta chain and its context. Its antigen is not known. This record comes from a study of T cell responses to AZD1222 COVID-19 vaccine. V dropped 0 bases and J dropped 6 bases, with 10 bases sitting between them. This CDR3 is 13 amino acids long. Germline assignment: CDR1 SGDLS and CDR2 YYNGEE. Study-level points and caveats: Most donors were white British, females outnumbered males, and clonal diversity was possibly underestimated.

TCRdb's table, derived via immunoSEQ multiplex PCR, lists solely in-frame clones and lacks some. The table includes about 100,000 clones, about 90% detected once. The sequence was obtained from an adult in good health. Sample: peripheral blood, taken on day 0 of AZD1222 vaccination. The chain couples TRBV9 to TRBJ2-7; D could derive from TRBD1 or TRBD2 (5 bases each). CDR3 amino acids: CASSVGTRGEQYF. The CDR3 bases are TGTGCCAGCAGCGTAGGGACACGGGGCGAGCAGTACTTC.